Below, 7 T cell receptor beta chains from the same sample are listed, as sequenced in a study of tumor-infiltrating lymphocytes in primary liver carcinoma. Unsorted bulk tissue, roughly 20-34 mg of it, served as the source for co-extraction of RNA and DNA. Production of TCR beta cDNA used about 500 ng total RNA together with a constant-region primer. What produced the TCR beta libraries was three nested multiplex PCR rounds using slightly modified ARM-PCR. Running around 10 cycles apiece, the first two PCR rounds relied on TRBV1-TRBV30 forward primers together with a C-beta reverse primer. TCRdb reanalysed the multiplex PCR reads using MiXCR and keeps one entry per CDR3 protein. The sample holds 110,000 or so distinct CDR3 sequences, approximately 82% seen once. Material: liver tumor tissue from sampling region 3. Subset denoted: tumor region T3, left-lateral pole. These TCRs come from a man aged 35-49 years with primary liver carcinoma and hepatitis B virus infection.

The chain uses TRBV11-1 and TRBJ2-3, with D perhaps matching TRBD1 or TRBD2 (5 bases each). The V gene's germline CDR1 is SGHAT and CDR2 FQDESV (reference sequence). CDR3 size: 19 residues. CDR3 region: CVGNSGGSSVGARTDTQYF. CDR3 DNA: TGTGTCGGCAACTCTGGGGGAAGCTCTGTTGGAGCCCGCACAGATACGCAGTATTTT.

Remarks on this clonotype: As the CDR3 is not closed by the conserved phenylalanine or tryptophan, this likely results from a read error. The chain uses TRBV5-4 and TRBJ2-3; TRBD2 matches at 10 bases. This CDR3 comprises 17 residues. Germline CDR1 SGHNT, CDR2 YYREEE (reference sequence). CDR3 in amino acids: CVSNAPGTSAGGVTQYC. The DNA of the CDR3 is TGTGTCAGCAACGCCCCCGGGACTAGCGCTGGGGGGGTTACGCAGTATTGT.

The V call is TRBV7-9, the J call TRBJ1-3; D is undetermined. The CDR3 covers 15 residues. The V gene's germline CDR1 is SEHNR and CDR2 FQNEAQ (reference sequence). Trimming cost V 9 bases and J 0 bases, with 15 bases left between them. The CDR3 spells CASNPTGYSGNTIYF. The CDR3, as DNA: TGTGCCAGTAACCCCACCGGGTACTCTGGAAACACCATATATTTT.

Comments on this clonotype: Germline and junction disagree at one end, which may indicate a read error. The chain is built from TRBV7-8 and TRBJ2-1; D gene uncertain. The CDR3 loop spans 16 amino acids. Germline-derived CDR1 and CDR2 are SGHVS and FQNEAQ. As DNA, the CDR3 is TGTGCCAGCAGCTTAGCCTCGGGTAGCTCATTCGGTGAGCAATCCTTC. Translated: CASSLASGSSFGEQSF.

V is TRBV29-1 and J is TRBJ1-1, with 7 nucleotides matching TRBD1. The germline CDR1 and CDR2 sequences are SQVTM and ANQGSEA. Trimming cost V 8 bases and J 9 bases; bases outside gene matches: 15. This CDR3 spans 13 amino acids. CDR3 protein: CSSREGARTKAFF. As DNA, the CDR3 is TGCAGCAGTAGGGAGGGGGCGCGGACTAAAGCTTTCTTT.

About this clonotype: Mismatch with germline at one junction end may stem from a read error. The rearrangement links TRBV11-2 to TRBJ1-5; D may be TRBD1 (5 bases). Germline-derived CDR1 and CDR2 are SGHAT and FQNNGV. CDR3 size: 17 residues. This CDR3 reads CASSLLGVTGSNQPRHF. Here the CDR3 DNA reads TGTGCCAGCAGCTTACTAGGGGTAACTGGGAGCAATCAGCCCCGGCATTTT.

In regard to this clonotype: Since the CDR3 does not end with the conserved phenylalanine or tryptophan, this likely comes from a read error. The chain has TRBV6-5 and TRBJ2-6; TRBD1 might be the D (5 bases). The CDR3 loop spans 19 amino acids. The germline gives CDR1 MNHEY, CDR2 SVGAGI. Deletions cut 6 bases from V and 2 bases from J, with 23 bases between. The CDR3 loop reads CASSRPWAGPLTGANVLTV. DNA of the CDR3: TGTGCCAGCAGCCGACCCTGGGCAGGGCCCTTAACTGGGGCCAACGTCCTGACTGTC.